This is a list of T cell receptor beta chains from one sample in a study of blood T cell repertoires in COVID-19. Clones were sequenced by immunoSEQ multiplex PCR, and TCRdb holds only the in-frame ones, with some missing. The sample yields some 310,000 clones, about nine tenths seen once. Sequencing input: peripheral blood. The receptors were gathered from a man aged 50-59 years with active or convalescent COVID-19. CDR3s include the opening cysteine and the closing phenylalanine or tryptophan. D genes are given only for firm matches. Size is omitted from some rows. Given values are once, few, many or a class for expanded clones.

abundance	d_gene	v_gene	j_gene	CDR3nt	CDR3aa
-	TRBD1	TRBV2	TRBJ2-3	TGTGCCAGCGGGGACCGGGACAGGGGTACAGATACGCAGTATTTT	CASGDRDRGTDTQYF
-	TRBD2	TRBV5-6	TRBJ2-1	TGTGCCAGCAGCCCGGGACCGGGGGGCAATGAGCAGTTCTTC	CASSPGPGGNEQFF
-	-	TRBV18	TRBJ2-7	TGTGCCAGCTCACCACCGGAGTCCTACGAGCAGTACTTC	CASSPPESYEQYF
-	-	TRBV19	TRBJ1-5	TGTGCCAGTATGGCCAGGGGCGGGCATCAGCCCCAGCATTTT	CASMARGGHQPQHF
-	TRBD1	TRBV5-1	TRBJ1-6	TGCGCCAGCAGCCCCGGACAGGCCGCAAATTCACCCCTCCACTTT	CASSPGQAANSPLHF
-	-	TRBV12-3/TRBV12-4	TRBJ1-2	TGTGCCAGCAGTTTTCAGGGTGCTAATGGCTACACCTTC	CASSFQGANGYTF
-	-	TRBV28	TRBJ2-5	TGTGCCAGCAGTTTATACGGGTACCAAGAGACCCAGTACTTC	CASSLYGYQETQYF
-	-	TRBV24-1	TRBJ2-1	TGTGCCACCAGTGATTTGCAAGGGAGAAACTACAATGAGCAGTTCTTC	CATSDLQGRNYNEQFF
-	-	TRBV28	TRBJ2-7	TGTGCCAGTGCTGGGGGGGCCCCCTACGAGCAGTACTTC	CASAGGAPYEQYF
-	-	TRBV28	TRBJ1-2	TGTGCCAGCAACAAAGGGGCCTATGGCTACACCTTC	CASNKGAYGYTF
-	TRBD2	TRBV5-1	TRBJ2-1	TGCGCCAGCAGCTTGGTGGGAGGGGTAGCGGGGACTAACAATGAGCAGTTCTTC	CASSLVGGVAGTNNEQFF
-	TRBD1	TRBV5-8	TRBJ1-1	TGTGCCAGCAGCTTGGAGGAACAGGGGGCGCGTCCCTCGAACACTGAAGCTTTCTTT	CASSLEEQGARPSNTEAFF
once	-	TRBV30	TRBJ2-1	TGTGCCTGGAGTGAGGGGCAGCCGACTAGTGAGCAGTTCTTC	CAWSEGQPTSEQFF
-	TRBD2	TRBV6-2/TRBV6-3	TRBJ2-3	TGTGCCAGCAGTTTGGGACTAGCGGGGTGGGGAGATACGCAGTATTTT	CASSLGLAGWGDTQYF
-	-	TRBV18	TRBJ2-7	TGTGCCAGCTCACCAGGGCGGACAGTATCCTACGAGCAGTACTTC	CASSPGRTVSYEQYF
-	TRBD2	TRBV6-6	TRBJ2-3	TGTGCCAGCAGTTACGTACTAGCGGGGGATACGCAGTATTTT	CASSYVLAGDTQYF
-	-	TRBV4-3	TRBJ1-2	TGCGCCAGCAGCCAAAGGGAGGGTTTTAACTATGGCTACACCTTC	CASSQREGFNYGYTF
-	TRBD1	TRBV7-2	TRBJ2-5	TGTGCCAGCAGCTTAGAGACAGGGGGCGAAGAGACCCAGTACTTC	CASSLETGGEETQYF
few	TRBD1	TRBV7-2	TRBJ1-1	TGTGCCAGCAGCTTACCGGACAGGGGGATTGAAGCTTTCTTT	CASSLPDRGIEAFF
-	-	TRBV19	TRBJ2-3	TGTGCCAGTAGTATACTGGGGGCCACAGATACGCAGTATTTT	CASSILGATDTQYF
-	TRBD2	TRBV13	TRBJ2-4	TGTGCCAGCAGCTTCGGTGGGACTAGCGGGAGAGGGAACATTCAGTACTTC	CASSFGGTSGRGNIQYF
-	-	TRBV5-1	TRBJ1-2	TGCGCCAGCCAGGGCAGTCCCCCGGTCTACGGCTACACCTTC	CASQGSPPVYGYTF
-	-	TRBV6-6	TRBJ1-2	TGTGCCAGCCGAGTTAACTATGGCTACACCTTC	CASRVNYGYTF
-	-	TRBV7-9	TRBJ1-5	TGTGCCAGCAGTATCTCCAATCAGCCCCAGCATTTT	CASSISNQPQHF
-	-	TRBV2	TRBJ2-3	TGTGCCAGCAGAGTTGACAGTAGGTACACAGATACGCAGTATTTT	CASRVDSRYTDTQYF
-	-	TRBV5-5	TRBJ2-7	TGTGCCAGCAGCTTGGACGTGGCAGGGTCTTACGAGCAGTACTTC	CASSLDVAGSYEQYF
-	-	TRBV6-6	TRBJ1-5	TGTGCCAGCAGTATCGACAGTCAGCCCCAGCATTTT	CASSIDSQPQHF
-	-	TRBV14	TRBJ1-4	TGTGCCAGCAGCCCCCTGCGGGGGCTAGCCGAAAAACTGTTTTTT	CASSPLRGLAEKLFF
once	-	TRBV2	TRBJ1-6	TGTGCCAGCAGTACCTACAGGGTTCAGTCACCCCTCCACTTT	CASSTYRVQSPLHF
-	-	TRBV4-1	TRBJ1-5	TGCGCCAGCAGCCTTCAGGGGCCCTCAGATCAGCCCCAGCATTTT	CASSLQGPSDQPQHF
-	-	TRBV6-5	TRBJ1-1	TGTGCCAGCAATTCCGGGGGGGGGCGAACTGAAGCTTTCTTT	CASNSGGGRTEAFF
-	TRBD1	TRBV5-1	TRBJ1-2	TGCGCCAGCAGCTTCGGACAGGCTGCTAACTATGGCTACACCTTC	CASSFGQAANYGYTF
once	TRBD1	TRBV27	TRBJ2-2	TGTGCCAGCAGTTCGCGCACCGGGACAGGGGACACCGGGGAGCTGTTTTTT	CASSSRTGTGDTGELFF
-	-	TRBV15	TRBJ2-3	TGTGCCACCAGCAGAGGCAGGGTTTTAGGCACAGATACGCAGTATTTT	CATSRGRVLGTDTQYF
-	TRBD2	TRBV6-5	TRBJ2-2	TGTGCCAGCAGCCTGAGCGGGGGAGGGACCGGGGAGCTGTTTTTT	CASSLSGGGTGELFF
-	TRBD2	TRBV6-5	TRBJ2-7	TGTGCCAGCAGTCGACTAGCGGGAGTTTCCTACGAGCAGTACTTC	CASSRLAGVSYEQYF
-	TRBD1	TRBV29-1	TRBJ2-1	TGCAGCGTTGAATCAATGCCGGGACAGGGGCCTTACAATGAGCAGTTCTTC	CSVESMPGQGPYNEQFF
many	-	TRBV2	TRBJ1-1	TGTGCCAGCAAACTTCAGGCGAACACTGAAGCTTTCTTT	CASKLQANTEAFF
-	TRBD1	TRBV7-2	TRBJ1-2	TGTGCCAGCAGCCCGAGGACAGGGAGAATTTATGGCTACACCTTC	CASSPRTGRIYGYTF
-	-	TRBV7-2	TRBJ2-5	TGTGCCAGCAGTTCCCCTGGCCGGACCCAGTACTTC	CASSSPGRTQYF
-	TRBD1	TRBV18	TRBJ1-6	TGTGCCAGCTCACTCGCCCCCAGGGGGACTTATAATTCACCCCTCCACTTT	CASSLAPRGTYNSPLHF
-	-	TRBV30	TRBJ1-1	TGTGCCTGGAGTGTTAAACAGGGAAGAAGAACTGAAGCTTTCTTT	CAWSVKQGRRTEAFF
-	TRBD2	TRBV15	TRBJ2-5	TGTGCCACCAGCAGAGAGATAGCGGGAGGGGAGACCCAGTACTTC	CATSREIAGGETQYF
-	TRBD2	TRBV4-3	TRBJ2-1	TGCGCCAGCAGCCAAGACCGCAAACTAGCGGGGGGGTGGAATGAGCAGTTCTTC	CASSQDRKLAGGWNEQFF
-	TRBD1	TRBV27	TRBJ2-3	TGTGCCAGCAGTTTGGTTCGTACAGGGGGAGATACGCAGTATTTT	CASSLVRTGGDTQYF
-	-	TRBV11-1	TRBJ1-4	TGTGCCAGCAGCTCTGTGTCTAATGAAAAACTGTTTTTT	CASSSVSNEKLFF
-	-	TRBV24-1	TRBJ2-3	TGTGCCACCAGCGGGGTGCAAGGGTCTAGCACAGATACGCAGTATTTT	CATSGVQGSSTDTQYF
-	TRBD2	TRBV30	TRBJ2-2	TGTGCCTGGAAATTGCGGGGGTTCACCGGGGAGCTGTTTTTT	CAWKLRGFTGELFF
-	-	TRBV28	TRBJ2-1	TGTGCCAGCAGGACCCTAGTCTCCTACAATGAGCAGTTCTTC	CASRTLVSYNEQFF